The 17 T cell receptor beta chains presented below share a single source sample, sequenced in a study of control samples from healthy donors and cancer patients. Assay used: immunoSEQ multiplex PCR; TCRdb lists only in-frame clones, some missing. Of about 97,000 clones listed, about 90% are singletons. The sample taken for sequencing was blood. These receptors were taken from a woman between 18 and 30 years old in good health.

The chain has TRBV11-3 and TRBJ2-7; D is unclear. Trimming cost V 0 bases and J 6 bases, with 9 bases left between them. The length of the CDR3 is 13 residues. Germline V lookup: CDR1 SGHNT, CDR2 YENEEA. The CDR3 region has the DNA TGTGCCAGCAGCTTAGACCCGACGAGCGAGCAGTACTTC. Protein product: CASSLDPTSEQYF.

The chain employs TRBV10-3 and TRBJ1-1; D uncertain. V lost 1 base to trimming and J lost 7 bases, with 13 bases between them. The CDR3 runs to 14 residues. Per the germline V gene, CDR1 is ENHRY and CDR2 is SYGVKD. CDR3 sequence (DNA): TGTGCCATCAGTGAGTACGGCGGTGAGGTTGAAGCTTTCTTT. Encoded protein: CAISEYGGEVEAFF.

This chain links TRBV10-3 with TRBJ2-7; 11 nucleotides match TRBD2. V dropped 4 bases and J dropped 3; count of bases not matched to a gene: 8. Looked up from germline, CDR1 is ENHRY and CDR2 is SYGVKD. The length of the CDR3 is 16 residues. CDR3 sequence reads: CAISGATSGRGYEQYF. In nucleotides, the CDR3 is TGTGCCATCAGTGGGGCTACTAGCGGGAGAGGCTACGAGCAGTACTTC.

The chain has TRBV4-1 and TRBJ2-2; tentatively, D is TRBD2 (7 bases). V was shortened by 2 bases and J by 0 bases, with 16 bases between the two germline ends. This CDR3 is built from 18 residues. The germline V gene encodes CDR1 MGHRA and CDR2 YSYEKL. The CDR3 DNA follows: TGCGCCAGCAGCCAACGCCCGACGGGGGGCGCGAACACCGGGGAGCTGTTTTTT. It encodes CASSQRPTGGANTGELFF.

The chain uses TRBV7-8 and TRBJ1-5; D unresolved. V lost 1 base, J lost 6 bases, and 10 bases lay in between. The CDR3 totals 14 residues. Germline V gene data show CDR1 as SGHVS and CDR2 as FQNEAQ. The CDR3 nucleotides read TGTGCCAGCAGCTTAGGGGGATCGATTCAGCCCCAGCATTTT. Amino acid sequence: CASSLGGSIQPQHF.

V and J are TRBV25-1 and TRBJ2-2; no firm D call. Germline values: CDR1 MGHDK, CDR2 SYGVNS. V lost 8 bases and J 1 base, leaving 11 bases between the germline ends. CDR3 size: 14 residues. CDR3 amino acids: CASRPTMNTGELFF. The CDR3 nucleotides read TGTGCCAGCCGTCCGACAATGAACACCGGGGAGCTGTTTTTT.

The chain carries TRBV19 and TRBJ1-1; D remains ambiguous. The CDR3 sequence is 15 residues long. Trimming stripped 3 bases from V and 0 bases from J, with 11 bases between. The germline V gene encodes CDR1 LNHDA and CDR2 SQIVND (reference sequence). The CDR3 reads CASSILGPMNTEAFF. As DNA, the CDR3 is TGTGCCAGTAGTATTTTAGGGCCGATGAACACTGAAGCTTTCTTT.

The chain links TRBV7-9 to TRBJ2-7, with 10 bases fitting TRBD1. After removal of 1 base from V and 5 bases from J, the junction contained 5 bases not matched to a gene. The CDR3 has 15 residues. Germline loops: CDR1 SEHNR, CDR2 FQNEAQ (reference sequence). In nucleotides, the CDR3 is TGTGCCAGCAGCTTAGTGGGGACAGGGGCGAACGAGCAGTACTTC. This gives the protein CASSLVGTGANEQYF.

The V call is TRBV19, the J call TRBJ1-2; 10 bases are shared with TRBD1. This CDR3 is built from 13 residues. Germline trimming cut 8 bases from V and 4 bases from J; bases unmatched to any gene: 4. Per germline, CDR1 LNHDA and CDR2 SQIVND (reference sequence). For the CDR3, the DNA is TGTGCCAGTCAGGACAGGGGGGCCTATGGCTACACCTTC. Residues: CASQDRGAYGYTF.

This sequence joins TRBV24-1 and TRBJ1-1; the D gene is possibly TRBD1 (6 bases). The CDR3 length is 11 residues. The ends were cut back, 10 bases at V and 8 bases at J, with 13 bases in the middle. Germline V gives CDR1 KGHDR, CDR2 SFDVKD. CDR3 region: CATRGQTEAFF. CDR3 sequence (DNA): TGTGCCACTAGAGGACAGACGGAAGCTTTCTTT.

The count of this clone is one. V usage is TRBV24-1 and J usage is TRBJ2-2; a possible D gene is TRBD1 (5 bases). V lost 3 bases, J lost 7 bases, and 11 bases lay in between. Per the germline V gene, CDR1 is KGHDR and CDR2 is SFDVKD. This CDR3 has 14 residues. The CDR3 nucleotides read TGTGCCACCAGTGATCAAGGACATATCGGGGAGCTGTTTTTT. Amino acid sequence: CATSDQGHIGELFF.

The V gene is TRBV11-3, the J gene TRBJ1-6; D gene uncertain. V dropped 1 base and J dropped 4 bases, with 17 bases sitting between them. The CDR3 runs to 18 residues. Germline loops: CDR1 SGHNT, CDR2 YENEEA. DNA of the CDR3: TGTGCCAGCAGCTTAGTCCGAAATCCGGGTCCGTATAATTCACCCCTCCACTTT. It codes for CASSLVRNPGPYNSPLHF.

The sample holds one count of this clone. CDR3 loop: CASSSGGNTEAFF. The CDR3 DNA sequence: TGTGCCAGCAGCTCAGGAGGGAACACTGAAGCTTTCTTT. This chain uses TRBV7-3 with TRBJ1-1; no clear D gene. Per germline, CDR1 SGHTA and CDR2 FQGTGA. V shed 4 bases and J shed 1 base, with 7 bases lying between them. The CDR3 extends over 13 amino acids.

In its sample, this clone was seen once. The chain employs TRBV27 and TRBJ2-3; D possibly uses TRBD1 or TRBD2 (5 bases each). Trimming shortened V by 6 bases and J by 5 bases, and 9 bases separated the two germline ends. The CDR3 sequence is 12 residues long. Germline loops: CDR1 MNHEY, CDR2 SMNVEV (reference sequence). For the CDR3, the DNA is TGTGCCAGCAGAGGGGACGAAGATACGCAGTATTTT. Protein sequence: CASRGDEDTQYF.

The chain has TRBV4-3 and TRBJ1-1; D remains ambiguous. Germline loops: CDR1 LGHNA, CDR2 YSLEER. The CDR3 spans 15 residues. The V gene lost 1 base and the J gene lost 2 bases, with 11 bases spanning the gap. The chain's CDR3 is CASSQGFTDNTEAFF. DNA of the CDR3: TGCGCCAGCAGCCAAGGTTTCACAGACAACACTGAAGCTTTCTTT.

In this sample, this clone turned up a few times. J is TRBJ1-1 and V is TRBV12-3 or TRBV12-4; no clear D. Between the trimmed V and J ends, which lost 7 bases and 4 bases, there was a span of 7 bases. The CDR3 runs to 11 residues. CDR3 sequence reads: CASKYSTEAFF. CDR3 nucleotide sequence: TGTGCCAGCAAGTATAGCACTGAAGCTTTCTTT.

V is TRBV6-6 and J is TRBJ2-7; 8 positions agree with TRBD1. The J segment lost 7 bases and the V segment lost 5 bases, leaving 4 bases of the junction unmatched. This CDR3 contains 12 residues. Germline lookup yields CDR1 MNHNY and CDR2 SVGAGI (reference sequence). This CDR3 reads CASSQGAGEQYF. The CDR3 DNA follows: TGTGCCAGCAGTCAGGGGGCGGGTGAGCAGTACTTC.